Sequencing of this T cell receptor (beta chain) was carried out in a study of shared clonotypes between healthy human individuals. From germline, CDR1 is SNHLY and CDR2 FYNNEI. The CDR3 is 16 amino acids. With 6 bases clipped from V and 0 bases from J, the junction kept 6 bases outside the gene matches. Assay: immunoSEQ multiplex PCR; the TCRdb copy retains only in-frame clones and omits some. This sample has some 1 million clones, with about 75% found just once. The chain is built from TRBV2 and TRBJ1-2, with 11 bases identical to TRBD1. The TCR comes from a man between 18 and 35 years old in good health. The sequenced sample consisted of memory CD4+ T cells sorted from blood. The sample's subset: CD45RA-negative fraction. The CDR3 loop is CASSLRTGGSNYGYTF. DNA for the CDR3: TGTGCCAGCAGCTTAAGGACAGGGGGCTCTAACTATGGCTACACCTTC.